Below, 24 T cell receptor beta chains from the same sample are listed, as sequenced in a study of preoperative IRX-2 immunotherapy in early breast cancer. Sample treatment: preoperative locoregional IRX-2 cytokine immunotherapy. Profiling relied on immunoSEQ multiplex PCR, and the TCRdb table lists in-frame clones only, not all of them. Of a few thousand clones in the sample, more than 70% were seen once. The input for sequencing was tumor tissue, taken before IRX-2 immunotherapy. The receptors here all came from a human donor with breast cancer.

This chain links TRBV28 with TRBJ1-1; 8 nucleotides align to TRBD1. The V segment lost 3 bases and the J segment 0 bases; nucleotides outside the gene matches: 15. This CDR3 is 19 amino acids long. Germline CDR1 reads MDHEN; CDR2 reads SYDVKM. The CDR3 is CASSFSGVYRGGMNTEAFF. In nucleotides, the CDR3 is TGTGCCAGCAGTTTTTCTGGAGTGTACAGGGGGGGCATGAACACTGAAGCTTTCTTT. The variable domain in full, with the rest retrieved from reference TRBV28 and TRBJ1-1, is DVKVTQSSRYLVKRTGEKVFLECVQDMDHENMFWYRQDPGLGLRLIYFSYDVKMKEKGDIPEGYSVSREKKERFSLILESASTNQTSMYLCASSFSGVYRGGMNTEAFFGQGTRLTVV.

The V gene is TRBV10-1, the J gene TRBJ2-1; tentatively, D is TRBD2 (6 bases). This CDR3 has 16 amino acids. V lost 0 bases and J 6 bases, leaving 15 bases between the germline ends. In germline, CDR1 is WNHNN, CDR2 SYGVQD (reference sequence). The CDR3 DNA is TGCGCCAGCAGTGAGTCGCATACTAGCTTAATCAATGAGCAGTTCTTC. This gives the protein CASSESHTSLINEQFF.

V is TRBV9 and J is TRBJ1-2; D call uncertain. Trimming took 5 bases from V and 4 from J, leaving 12 bases between them. The CDR3 is 13 residues long. The germline CDR1 and CDR2 sequences are SGDLS and YYNGEE. The CDR3 region has the DNA TGTGCCAGCAGTGTTGGATCCAGCTATGGCTACACCTTC. Protein sequence: CASSVGSSYGYTF.

V usage is TRBV23-1 and J usage is TRBJ2-2; TRBD1 matches at 8 bases. TRBV23-1 is identified as an open reading frame with a role that is uncertain. V lost 6 bases to trimming and J lost 2 bases; unmatched junction nucleotides: 5. CDR3 size: 15 residues. This CDR3 is CASSLGQGNTGELFF. Written as DNA, the CDR3 is TGCGCCAGCAGCTTAGGACAGGGAAACACCGGGGAGCTGTTTTTT.

The chain recombines TRBV15 with TRBJ2-2; no definite D call. Trimming stripped 0 bases from V and 7 bases from J, with 12 bases between. CDR1 is LNHNV, CDR2 YYDKDF, per germline (reference sequence). There are 15 residues in the CDR3. CDR3 sequence: CATSRDPGLIGELFF. The CDR3 region has the DNA TGTGCCACCAGCAGAGATCCGGGTCTCATCGGGGAGCTGTTTTTT.

V gene TRBV30 combines with J gene TRBJ2-1; no clear D. Germline V gives CDR1 GTSNPN, CDR2 SVGIG (reference sequence). CDR3 length: 12 residues. V was shortened by 3 bases and J by 9 bases, with 12 bases between the two germline ends. The CDR3 sequence: CAWRYRLGEQFF. In DNA form, the CDR3 reads TGTGCCTGGAGATATCGTTTGGGTGAGCAGTTCTTC.

In its sample, this clone was seen a few times. The chain combines TRBV18 with TRBJ2-7, with TRBD2 identical over 7 bases. With 3 bases clipped from V and 6 bases from J, the junction kept 2 bases outside the gene matches. The germline CDR1 and CDR2 sequences are KGHSH and LQKENI. The CDR3 is 12 residues long. CDR3: CASSPGGPEQYF. The CDR3 nucleotides read TGTGCCAGCTCACCGGGAGGGCCCGAGCAGTACTTC.

This sequence joins TRBV28 and TRBJ1-2, with D hard to call. Germline loops: CDR1 MDHEN, CDR2 SYDVKM. This CDR3 region has 15 residues. V was cut by 6 bases and J by 7 bases, with 21 bases left in between. CDR3 sequence (DNA): TGTGCCAGCAGGAAATCAGACAAGTATCATTTTGGCTACACCTTC. It codes for CASRKSDKYHFGYTF.

The chain joins TRBV6-8 to TRBJ1-1; the D is unclear. Trimming took off 6 bases at V and 4 bases at J, with 12 bases between the two ends. CDR3 size: 13 residues. CDR1 and CDR2 (germline): MNHGY, SAAAGT. Here the CDR3 DNA reads TGTGCCAGCAGGCTAGGCTGGGGCACTGAAGCTTTCTTT. Its protein is CASRLGWGTEAFF.

This rearrangement joins TRBV7-7 to TRBJ2-7; D may be TRBD1 or TRBD2 (5 bases each). This CDR3 has 15 residues. V lost 1 base, J lost 5 bases, and 15 bases lay in between. The V gene's germline CDR1 is SSHAT and CDR2 FNYEAQ (reference sequence). The DNA for the CDR3 is TGTGCCAGCAGCTTAGGACAGTTTGGAGGAAACGAGCAGTACTTC. Residues: CASSLGQFGGNEQYF.

This chain joins TRBV12-5 and TRBJ2-1; D is undetermined. V lost 7 bases to trimming and J lost 6 bases, with 7 bases between them. CDR1 is LGHNT, CDR2 FRNRAP, per germline. The length of the CDR3 is 11 residues. CDR3 in DNA: TGTGCTAGTGTTACGTTCAATGAGCAGTTCTTC. Protein sequence: CASVTFNEQFF.

This clone is a singleton in its sample. The chain carries TRBV19 and TRBJ2-4; D could derive from TRBD1 or TRBD2 (6 bases each). CDR3 size: 13 residues. The germline V gene has CDR1 LNHDA and CDR2 SQIVND (reference sequence). The V and J ends lost 7 bases and 4 bases respectively, with 11 bases between them. Written as DNA, the CDR3 is TGTGCCAGTAATTCGGGGGCTAAAAACATTCAGTACTTC. Translated, it gives CASNSGAKNIQYF.

V and J are TRBV7-1 and TRBJ2-2, with D tentatively TRBD1 (5 bases). TRBV7-1 is marked as an open reading frame, function uncertain. The CDR3 runs to 15 residues. Trimming pared 4 bases from V and 2 bases from J, leaving 11 bases between. The CDR3 nucleotides are TGTGCCAGCAGCTTTCAGGGTATAAACACCGGGGAGCTGTTTTTT. Amino acid sequence: CASSFQGINTGELFF.

The genes are TRBV15 and TRBJ2-1; 8 positions match TRBD1. There are 16 residues in the CDR3. J was trimmed by 5 bases and V by 3 bases; bases with no gene match: 9. Germline V CDR1 and CDR2: LNHNV, YYDKDF (reference sequence). The CDR3 sequence is CATSRLGQGGHNEQFF. CDR3 sequence (DNA): TGTGCCACCAGCAGGCTAGGACAGGGTGGGCACAATGAGCAGTTCTTC.

The CDR3 nucleotides read TGTGCCAGCAGCCCGCGGACTAGCGGGAGTGTCCATGAGCAGTTCTTC. It translates to CASSPRTSGSVHEQFF. V gene TRBV11-3 combines with J gene TRBJ2-1; 13 bases line up with TRBD2. CDR1 is SGHNT and CDR2 is YENEEA in the germline V gene. There are 16 residues in the CDR3. J was trimmed by 8 bases and V by 5 bases; bases with no gene match: 9.

The V gene is TRBV6-8, the J gene TRBJ2-1, with D perhaps matching TRBD1 (5 bases). The CDR3 spans 16 residues. V lost 0 bases to trimming and J lost 5 bases, with 14 bases between them. Per germline, CDR1 MNHGY and CDR2 SAAAGT. The CDR3 sequence is CASSYSRRGSHNEQFF. The CDR3 coding sequence is TGTGCCAGCAGTTACTCGCGAAGGGGTAGCCACAATGAGCAGTTCTTC.

This chain joins TRBV28 and TRBJ2-3, with 12 bases fitting TRBD2. The CDR3 length is 16 residues. The V gene's germline CDR1 is MDHEN and CDR2 SYDVKM. The V segment lost 6 bases and the J segment 2 bases; nucleotides outside the gene matches: 6. The DNA of the CDR3 is TGTGCCAGCAGGCTAGCGGGAGGGCTTGACACAGATACGCAGTATTTT. It yields the protein CASRLAGGLDTDTQYF.

This chain joins TRBV28 and TRBJ1-1; a possible D gene is TRBD1 (6 bases). Deletions cut 3 bases from V and 10 bases from J, with 18 bases between. The CDR3 runs 14 residues. Germline V gives CDR1 MDHEN, CDR2 SYDVKM. The CDR3 spells CASSLGARGAGAFF. CDR3 bases: TGTGCCAGCAGTTTGGGGGCCCGTGGGGCAGGAGCTTTCTTT. Drawing the rest from reference TRBV28 and TRBJ1-1, the complete variable domain is DVKVTQSSRYLVKRTGEKVFLECVQDMDHENMFWYRQDPGLGLRLIYFSYDVKMKEKGDIPEGYSVSREKKERFSLILESASTNQTSMYLCASSLGARGAGAFFGQGTRLTVV.

The rearrangement joins TRBV28 to TRBJ1-5; D is uncertain. The ends were cut back, 6 bases at V and 1 base at J, with 25 bases in the middle. The CDR3 is made up of 19 amino acids. Germline CDR1 reads MDHEN; CDR2 reads SYDVKM. The CDR3 protein is CASSALGTSGFGSNQPQHF. The CDR3 DNA is TGTGCCAGCAGCGCTCTGGGAACATCAGGTTTCGGGAGCAATCAGCCCCAGCATTTT.

J is TRBJ2-1 and V is TRBV19, with 8 nucleotides matching TRBD2. Germline trimming cut 3 bases from V and 9 bases from J; bases unmatched to any gene: 7. CDR3 length: 14 amino acids. CDR1 is LNHDA and CDR2 is SQIVND in the germline V gene (reference sequence). CDR3 nucleotide sequence: TGTGCCAGTAGTATTGGGCGGGAGGCAACTGAGCAGTTCTTC. Residues: CASSIGREATEQFF.

The chain links TRBV28 to TRBJ2-3; 9 bases are shared with TRBD2. The CDR3 runs 15 residues. In germline, CDR1 is MDHEN, CDR2 SYDVKM. The J segment lost 5 bases and the V segment lost 2 bases, leaving 5 bases of the junction unmatched. This CDR3 is CASSLPSGIQDTQYF. The DNA for the CDR3 is TGTGCCAGCAGTTTACCTAGCGGGATTCAAGATACGCAGTATTTT.

This clone has just one count. The J gene is TRBJ1-3, the V gene TRBV9; 7 bases line up with TRBD1. V was clipped by 5 bases and J by 15 bases; unmatched bases: 20. Germline values: CDR1 SGDLS, CDR2 YYNGEE. There are 15 residues in the CDR3. The CDR3 region has the DNA TGTGCCAGCAGTCCTACCGGAAGGGGGCTGGTTGCCGCATATTTT. Protein product: CASSPTGRGLVAAYF.

The CDR3: CASSATGPGNQPQHF. The DNA of the CDR3 is TGTGCCAGCAGCGCAACAGGGCCGGGCAATCAGCCCCAGCATTTT. The rearrangement uses TRBV11-1 and TRBJ1-5; D possibly corresponds to TRBD1 (6 bases). Trimming stripped 5 bases from V and 2 bases from J, with 13 bases between. CDR3 length: 15 amino acids. The germline V gene encodes CDR1 SGHAT and CDR2 FQDESV (reference sequence).

The genes are TRBV28 and TRBJ2-7; TRBD1 might be the D (6 bases). The CDR3 is made up of 14 amino acids. Germline CDR1 and CDR2: MDHEN and SYDVKM. The V end was cut by 3 bases, the J end by 5 bases, with 14 bases between. The CDR3 sequence is CASSLLSRGHEQYF. The CDR3 DNA reads TGTGCCAGCAGTTTGCTCTCCAGGGGCCACGAGCAGTACTTC.